The entry below gives a single T cell receptor beta chain sequence along with its context. Its antigen is unidentified. Measured with immunoSEQ multiplex PCR; TCRdb has only the in-frame clones, and not every one. Altogether about 45,000 clones are present, 85% to 90% being singletons, with the ten largest covering 14%. The data derive from a study of PD-L1 blockade in urothelial cancer. The wider study: Blood yielded a median of approximately 140,000 T cells per sample. Study-wide results and limits: Tumor-associated blood clones were expanded more by durable-benefit patients at 3 weeks.

Patients yielded 1 to 8 samples each, pretreatment and on-treatment. In germline, CDR1 is SGHAT, CDR2 FQNNGV. The J segment lost 2 bases and the V segment lost 0 bases, leaving 2 bases of the junction unmatched. The CDR3 contains 15 residues. The sequence was obtained from a woman in her sixties with urothelial cancer. The rearrangement uses TRBV11-2 and TRBJ2-7; 9 bases match TRBD2. The specimen comprised PBMCs, sampled around atezolizumab (anti-PD-L1) treatment. Here the CDR3 reads CASSLDSGSPYEQYF. In nucleotides, the CDR3 is TGTGCCAGCAGCTTAGATAGCGGGAGCCCCTACGAGCAGTACTTC.